Below, one T cell receptor beta chain is given with its context. The data belong to a study of blood T cell repertoires in COVID-19. Seattle patients were enrolled while actively infected and followed longitudinally. Repertoires were generated with immunoSEQ multiplex PCR, while TCRdb's copy carries only in-frame clones and drops some. The sample has 150,000 to 190,000 clones; roughly 85% are singletons. The CDR3 extends over 14 amino acids. The V end was cut by 3 bases, the J end by 8 bases, with 13 bases between. The germline gives CDR1 MGHRA, CDR2 YSYEKL. The TCR sequence derives from a woman aged 55-70 years with COVID-19, enrolled during active disease. The chain links TRBV4-1 to TRBJ1-4; the D gene is possibly TRBD1 (5 bases). Source material: peripheral blood. The CDR3 region is CASSHTRQSEKLFF. The CDR3 bases are TGCGCCAGCAGCCACACTCGACAGAGCGAAAAACTGTTTTTT.